These T cell receptor beta chains were read from a single sample in a study of Ad26.COV2.S vaccination and SARS-CoV-2 variants. The table came from immunoSEQ multiplex PCR; TCRdb's copy has only in-frame clones and leaves some out. This sample has around 140,000 clones, with roughly 89% found just once. The sequencing here drew on peripheral blood, taken after recovery from COVID-19. Receptors were obtained from a human donor who had recovered from COVID-19. The CDR3 runs from the conserved cysteine through the conserved F or W. The order of the fields is D gene, J gene, clone size, V gene, CDR3 DNA, CDR3 protein. A D gene is named only where the DNA matches it firmly. Part of the rows lack a size; the others show once, few, many or a class for expanded clones.

D gene: TRBD1; J gene: TRBJ2-7; clone size: .; V gene: TRBV18; CDR3 DNA: TGTGCCAGCTCACCCCCCTCTATGGGGACAGGGGGGTACGAGCAGTACTTC; CDR3 protein: CASSPPSMGTGGYEQYF
D gene: .; J gene: TRBJ1-1; clone size: .; V gene: TRBV13; CDR3 DNA: TGTGCCAGCAGCTTGCCGACAGAAAACACTGAAGCTTTCTTT; CDR3 protein: CASSLPTENTEAFF
D gene: .; J gene: TRBJ1-2; clone size: .; V gene: TRBV7-9; CDR3 DNA: TGTGCCAGCAGTCCAGAGGGATCTGGCGGGGGCTACACCTTC; CDR3 protein: CASSPEGSGGGYTF
D gene: TRBD2; J gene: TRBJ2-3; clone size: .; V gene: TRBV19; CDR3 DNA: TGTGCCAGTAGTATCACTCCAGCGGGGGGCGGGACAGATACGCAGTATTTT; CDR3 protein: CASSITPAGGGTDTQYF
D gene: .; J gene: TRBJ1-2; clone size: .; V gene: TRBV12-3/TRBV12-4; CDR3 DNA: TGTGCCAGCAGTTTTAGGGATGGCTATGGCTACACCTTC; CDR3 protein: CASSFRDGYGYTF
D gene: .; J gene: TRBJ1-4; clone size: few; V gene: TRBV6-5; CDR3 DNA: TGTGCCAGCAGTTTGACCAAACGGGAAAAACTGTTTTTT; CDR3 protein: CASSLTKREKLFF
D gene: .; J gene: TRBJ1-2; clone size: .; V gene: TRBV7-9; CDR3 DNA: TGTGCCAGCAGCCCCTCCAGCCTTGGGGGCTATGGCTACACCTTC; CDR3 protein: CASSPSSLGGYGYTF
D gene: .; J gene: TRBJ1-6; clone size: .; V gene: TRBV5-6; CDR3 DNA: TGTGCCAGCAGCAGGGAAAAGTATAATTCACCCCTCCACTTT; CDR3 protein: CASSREKYNSPLHF
D gene: .; J gene: TRBJ1-1; clone size: .; V gene: TRBV3-1/TRBV3-2; CDR3 DNA: TGTGCCAGCAGCCAAAGGTGGGGCACTGAAGCTTTCTTT; CDR3 protein: CASSQRWGTEAFF
D gene: .; J gene: TRBJ1-4; clone size: once; V gene: TRBV30; CDR3 DNA: TGTGCCTGGACCCCCTTAGATTCTGAAAAACTGTTTTTT; CDR3 protein: CAWTPLDSEKLFF
D gene: .; J gene: TRBJ2-7; clone size: once; V gene: TRBV10-2; CDR3 DNA: TGCGCCAGCAGTGAAGGGGGGGGCCCCTACGAGCAGTACTTC; CDR3 protein: CASSEGGGPYEQYF
D gene: TRBD1; J gene: TRBJ2-7; clone size: once; V gene: TRBV6-5; CDR3 DNA: TGTGCCAGCATGTTACAGGGGTCATCCTACGAGCAGTACTTC; CDR3 protein: CASMLQGSSYEQYF
D gene: .; J gene: TRBJ2-3; clone size: once; V gene: TRBV25-1; CDR3 DNA: TGTGCCAGCAGTAGGGGGGCAGCTGCGGGGGATACGCAGTATTTT; CDR3 protein: CASSRGAAAGDTQYF
D gene: TRBD1; J gene: TRBJ1-2; clone size: once; V gene: TRBV6-6; CDR3 DNA: TGTGCCAGCAGTTACTCGGACAGGAGGAACTATGGCTACACCTTC; CDR3 protein: CASSYSDRRNYGYTF
D gene: .; J gene: TRBJ2-5; clone size: .; V gene: TRBV7-9; CDR3 DNA: TGTGCCAGCAGCTTGCTTTTCGAGGGTCCAGAGACCCAGTACTTC; CDR3 protein: CASSLLFEGPETQYF
D gene: .; J gene: TRBJ1-2; clone size: .; V gene: TRBV12-3/TRBV12-4; CDR3 DNA: TGTGCCAGCAGGGGGTTCTATGGCTACACCTTC; CDR3 protein: CASRGFYGYTF
D gene: .; J gene: TRBJ1-2; clone size: .; V gene: TRBV7-9; CDR3 DNA: TGTGCCAGCAGGAAGGGCAGGAGGGGCTATGGCTACACCTTC; CDR3 protein: CASRKGRRGYGYTF
D gene: .; J gene: TRBJ1-6; clone size: .; V gene: TRBV13; CDR3 DNA: TGTGCCAGCAGAAAGGTTAGGGGAAATTCACCCCTCCACTTT; CDR3 protein: CASRKVRGNSPLHF
D gene: .; J gene: TRBJ2-5; clone size: .; V gene: TRBV2; CDR3 DNA: TGTGCCAGCAGTGAGAGGGAGACCCAGTACTTC; CDR3 protein: CASSERETQYF
D gene: TRBD1; J gene: TRBJ2-2; clone size: .; V gene: TRBV4-3; CDR3 DNA: TGCGCCAGCCCATCGGTCCGGGGACAGGGGAATACCGGGGAGCTGTTTTTT; CDR3 protein: CASPSVRGQGNTGELFF
D gene: .; J gene: TRBJ1-5; clone size: few; V gene: TRBV19; CDR3 DNA: TGTGCCAGTAGCCCCGGGCTCAATCAGCCCCAGCATTTT; CDR3 protein: CASSPGLNQPQHF
D gene: .; J gene: TRBJ1-5; clone size: once; V gene: TRBV27; CDR3 DNA: TGTGCCAGCAGTTTGGGGTACAATCAGCCCCAGCATTTT; CDR3 protein: CASSLGYNQPQHF
D gene: TRBD1; J gene: TRBJ1-3; clone size: .; V gene: TRBV30; CDR3 DNA: TGTGCCTGGAGTGAGGGACAGTTGTCTGGAAACACCATATATTTT; CDR3 protein: CAWSEGQLSGNTIYF
D gene: TRBD1; J gene: TRBJ1-2; clone size: .; V gene: TRBV6-6; CDR3 DNA: TGTGCCAGCAGTTACTCCCCCCTCTCGACAGGGCACGGCTACACCTTC; CDR3 protein: CASSYSPLSTGHGYTF
D gene: TRBD1; J gene: TRBJ1-6; clone size: few; V gene: TRBV7-2; CDR3 DNA: TGTGCCAGCAGCCCGACAGGGATAGAATCACCCCTCCACTTT; CDR3 protein: CASSPTGIESPLHF
D gene: .; J gene: TRBJ1-3; clone size: few; V gene: TRBV7-9; CDR3 DNA: TGTGCCAGCAGCCGAAGAAGAGAGGGACAAAACTCTGGAAACACCATATATTTT; CDR3 protein: CASSRRREGQNSGNTIYF
D gene: .; J gene: TRBJ1-1; clone size: .; V gene: TRBV30; CDR3 DNA: TGTGCCTGGAGTTCCAAAGGAGGGTCAGGGAGGGTTAACACTGAAGCTTTCTTT; CDR3 protein: CAWSSKGGSGRVNTEAFF
D gene: .; J gene: TRBJ1-1; clone size: .; V gene: TRBV7-9; CDR3 DNA: TGTGCCAGCAGCTTAGCAGGGGAGGGCACTGAAGCTTTCTTT; CDR3 protein: CASSLAGEGTEAFF
D gene: .; J gene: TRBJ2-7; clone size: .; V gene: TRBV7-9; CDR3 DNA: TGTGCCAGCAGCTCAAGTGGCGGGCACGTGTACGAGCAGTACTTC; CDR3 protein: CASSSSGGHVYEQYF
D gene: .; J gene: TRBJ1-6; clone size: .; V gene: TRBV5-6; CDR3 DNA: TGTGCCAGCAGCTGGTCGGGCCTGCCCCGAAATTCACCCCTCCACTTT; CDR3 protein: CASSWSGLPRNSPLHF
D gene: .; J gene: TRBJ2-4; clone size: .; V gene: TRBV12-3/TRBV12-4; CDR3 DNA: TGTGCCAGCACAATTAACCCCGGGTTCATTCAGTACTTC; CDR3 protein: CASTINPGFIQYF
D gene: TRBD1; J gene: TRBJ1-5; clone size: .; V gene: TRBV4-3; CDR3 DNA: TGCGCCAGCAGCCAAGAACGACAGGGCCGTAGCAATCAGCCCCAGCATTTT; CDR3 protein: CASSQERQGRSNQPQHF
D gene: .; J gene: TRBJ2-7; clone size: .; V gene: TRBV18; CDR3 DNA: TGTGCCAGCTCACCATCGCGCGGGTTGGACGAGCAGTACTTC; CDR3 protein: CASSPSRGLDEQYF
D gene: .; J gene: TRBJ2-3; clone size: .; V gene: TRBV11-2; CDR3 DNA: TGTGCCAGCAGTCCCACCGGGCAGAACACAGATACGCAGTATTTT; CDR3 protein: CASSPTGQNTDTQYF
D gene: .; J gene: TRBJ2-5; clone size: .; V gene: TRBV9; CDR3 DNA: TGTGCCAGCAGCGTAGGGGCTACACAATACAAAGAGACCCAGTACTTC; CDR3 protein: CASSVGATQYKETQYF
D gene: .; J gene: TRBJ1-5; clone size: .; V gene: TRBV6-2/TRBV6-3; CDR3 DNA: TGTGCCAGCAGCGAGGGGTATAGCAATCAGCCCCAGCATTTT; CDR3 protein: CASSEGYSNQPQHF
D gene: TRBD2; J gene: TRBJ2-5; clone size: .; V gene: TRBV4-3; CDR3 DNA: TGCGCCAGCAGCCAAGAAACTAGCGAGGCGGAGACCCAGTACTTC; CDR3 protein: CASSQETSEAETQYF
D gene: .; J gene: TRBJ2-7; clone size: .; V gene: TRBV6-5; CDR3 DNA: TGTGCCAGCAATCCCCCACTGGGACCCTCCTACGAGCAGTACTTC; CDR3 protein: CASNPPLGPSYEQYF
D gene: .; J gene: TRBJ1-1; clone size: .; V gene: TRBV11-2; CDR3 DNA: TGTGCCAGCAGCTTACAAAACACTGAAGCTTTCTTT; CDR3 protein: CASSLQNTEAFF
D gene: .; J gene: TRBJ2-4; clone size: .; V gene: TRBV28; CDR3 DNA: TGTGCCAGCAGCCTGGGGGGGGCTGCCAAAAACATTCAGTACTTC; CDR3 protein: CASSLGGAAKNIQYF
D gene: TRBD2; J gene: TRBJ2-5; clone size: .; V gene: TRBV3-1/TRBV3-2; CDR3 DNA: TGTGCCAGCAACCAAGACCCGGGACTAGGGGGGGAGACCCAGTACTTC; CDR3 protein: CASNQDPGLGGETQYF
D gene: TRBD1; J gene: TRBJ2-7; clone size: .; V gene: TRBV12-5; CDR3 DNA: TGTGCTAGTGGTTTGGACCAACCCGGACAGGGCTCCTCCTACGAGCAGTACTTC; CDR3 protein: CASGLDQPGQGSSYEQYF
D gene: .; J gene: TRBJ1-1; clone size: .; V gene: TRBV29-1; CDR3 DNA: TGCAGCGTTGATTACCGAGGGGGGACTGAAGCTTTCTTT; CDR3 protein: CSVDYRGGTEAFF
D gene: TRBD1; J gene: TRBJ2-7; clone size: few; V gene: TRBV28; CDR3 DNA: TGTGCCAGCAGTCCCCCCCGAGACAGGGTGATGTACGAGCAGTACTTC; CDR3 protein: CASSPPRDRVMYEQYF
D gene: .; J gene: TRBJ2-3; clone size: .; V gene: TRBV4-3; CDR3 DNA: TGCGCCAGCAGCCACCTGGGAGTGGGCGGCACAGATACGCAGTATTTT; CDR3 protein: CASSHLGVGGTDTQYF
D gene: .; J gene: TRBJ2-7; clone size: .; V gene: TRBV18; CDR3 DNA: TGTGCCAGCTCACCTGACTCCCAGGGACGTCGAGAGCAGTACTTC; CDR3 protein: CASSPDSQGRREQYF
D gene: TRBD1; J gene: TRBJ1-5; clone size: .; V gene: TRBV19; CDR3 DNA: TGTGCCAGTACCTCCAGGAACAGGGGTCACAATCAGCCCCAGCATTTT; CDR3 protein: CASTSRNRGHNQPQHF
D gene: .; J gene: TRBJ1-2; clone size: .; V gene: TRBV18; CDR3 DNA: TGTGCCAGCTCACCAAGGTTCGCGGAGGATGGCTACACCTTC; CDR3 protein: CASSPRFAEDGYTF
D gene: .; J gene: TRBJ2-2; clone size: .; V gene: TRBV4-3; CDR3 DNA: TGCGCCAGCAGCCAAGATTGGTCCGGGACACCGACCACCGGGGAGCTGTTTTTT; CDR3 protein: CASSQDWSGTPTTGELFF
D gene: TRBD1; J gene: TRBJ1-5; clone size: .; V gene: TRBV9; CDR3 DNA: TGTGCCAGCAGCATTGACAGGGATCAGCCCCAGCATTTT; CDR3 protein: CASSIDRDQPQHF
D gene: .; J gene: TRBJ2-7; clone size: .; V gene: TRBV15; CDR3 DNA: TGTGCCACCAGGAGAACGGGCTCCTACGAGCAGTACTTC; CDR3 protein: CATRRTGSYEQYF
D gene: .; J gene: TRBJ1-5; clone size: .; V gene: TRBV3-1/TRBV3-2; CDR3 DNA: TGTGCCAGCAGCCTAACGGGCGATAGCAATCAGCCCCAGCATTTT; CDR3 protein: CASSLTGDSNQPQHF
D gene: .; J gene: TRBJ2-5; clone size: .; V gene: TRBV9; CDR3 DNA: TGTGCCAGCAGCGCTCTTGGACAGTGGGAAGAGACCCAGTACTTC; CDR3 protein: CASSALGQWEETQYF
D gene: .; J gene: TRBJ1-4; clone size: .; V gene: TRBV6-6; CDR3 DNA: TGTGCCAGCAGTTACGGATATTCAACTAATGAAAAACTGTTTTTT; CDR3 protein: CASSYGYSTNEKLFF